A single sample is the source of the 5 T cell receptor beta chains below, sequenced in a study of cytomegalovirus exposure and HLA in healthy donors. Researchers ran the PCR with 60 Vbeta and 13 Jbeta primers. Profiling relied on immunoSEQ multiplex PCR, and the TCRdb table lists in-frame clones only, not all of them. Of 150,000 to 200,000 clones in the sample, almost 80% are singletons; the top ten hold 0.98%. Source material: PBMCs. These receptors came from a woman between 50 and 59 years old in good health and CMV-seropositive.

The gene calls are TRBV11-2 and TRBJ1-1; 7 positions agree with TRBD1. The CDR3 length is 15 residues. Trimming removed 2 bases from V and 3 bases from J; junction bases left unmatched: 6. Germline V gene data show CDR1 as SGHAT and CDR2 as FQNNGV. The CDR3 bases are TGTGCCAGCAGCTTACAGACAGGGCCTTACACTGAAGCTTTCTTT. Translated: CASSLQTGPYTEAFF.

The V and J genes are TRBV28 and TRBJ2-2; D is undetermined. Germline loops: CDR1 MDHEN, CDR2 SYDVKM. Trimming took off 7 bases at V and 7 bases at J, with 7 bases between the two ends. The CDR3 spans 11 residues. The DNA of the CDR3 is TGTGCCAGCATCTCCTACGGGGAGCTGTTTTTT. Protein product: CASISYGELFF.

The V gene is TRBV7-9, the J gene TRBJ2-7, with 7 bases lining up with TRBD2. From germline, CDR1 is SEHNR and CDR2 FQNEAQ (reference sequence). The CDR3 has 15 residues. The ends lost 4 bases at V and 5 bases at J; junction bases unmatched: 11. The CDR3 loop reads CASSSSVLGGDEQYF. The CDR3 DNA reads TGTGCCAGCAGCTCCAGCGTACTGGGAGGGGACGAGCAGTACTTC.

The chain employs TRBV2 and TRBJ2-7; 7 nucleotides match TRBD2. CDR1 is SNHLY and CDR2 is FYNNEI in the germline V gene. The CDR3 has 11 residues. The ends lost 10 bases at V and 4 bases at J; junction bases unmatched: 4. CDR3 residues: CATTGGYEQYF. The CDR3 coding sequence is TGTGCCACCACGGGGGGTTACGAGCAGTACTTC.

This rearrangement joins TRBV5-1 to TRBJ1-3, with no clear D. The germline gives CDR1 SGHRS, CDR2 YFSETQ. This CDR3 has 17 residues. V shed 5 bases and J shed 0 bases, with 18 bases lying between them. The CDR3 loop reads CASRYDAYSSSGNTIYF. In DNA form, the CDR3 reads TGCGCCAGCAGATACGATGCCTACTCGAGCTCTGGAAACACCATATATTTT.